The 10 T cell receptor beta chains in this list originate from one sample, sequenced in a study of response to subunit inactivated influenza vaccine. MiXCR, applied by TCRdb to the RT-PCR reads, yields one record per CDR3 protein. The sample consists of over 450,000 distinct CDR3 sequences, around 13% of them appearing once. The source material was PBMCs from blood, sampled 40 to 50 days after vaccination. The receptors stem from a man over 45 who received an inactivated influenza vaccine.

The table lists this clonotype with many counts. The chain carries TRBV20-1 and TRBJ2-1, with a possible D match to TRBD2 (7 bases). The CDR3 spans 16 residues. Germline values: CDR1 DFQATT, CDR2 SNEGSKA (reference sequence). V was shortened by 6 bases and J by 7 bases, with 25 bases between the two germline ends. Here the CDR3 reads CSAPSGGGGAANEQFF. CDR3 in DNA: TGCAGTGCCCCCTCCGGTGGGGGGGGGGCTGCAAATGAGCAGTTCTTC.

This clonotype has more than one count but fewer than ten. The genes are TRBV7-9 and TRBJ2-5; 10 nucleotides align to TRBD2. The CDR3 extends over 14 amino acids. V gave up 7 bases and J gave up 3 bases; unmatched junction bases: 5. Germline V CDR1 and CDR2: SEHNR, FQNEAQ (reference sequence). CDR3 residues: CASTLAGVKETQYF. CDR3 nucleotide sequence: TGTGCCAGCACTCTAGCGGGGGTGAAAGAGACCCAGTACTTC. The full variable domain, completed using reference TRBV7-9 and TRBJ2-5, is DTGVSQNPRHKITKRGQNVTFRCDPISEHNRLYWYRQTLGQGPEFLTYFQNEAQLEKSRLLSDRFSAERPKGSFSTLEIQRTEQGDSAMYLCASTLAGVKETQYFGPGTRLLVL.

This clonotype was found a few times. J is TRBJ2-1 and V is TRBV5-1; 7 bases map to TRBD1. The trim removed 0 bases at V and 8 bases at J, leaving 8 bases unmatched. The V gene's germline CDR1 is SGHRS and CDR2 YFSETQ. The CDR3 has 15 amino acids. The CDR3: CASSLVGGGGHEQFF. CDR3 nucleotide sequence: TGCGCCAGCAGCTTGGTAGGGGGCGGAGGTCATGAGCAGTTCTTC. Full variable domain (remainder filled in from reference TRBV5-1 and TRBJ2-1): KAGVTQTPRYLIKTRGQQVTLSCSPISGHRSVSWYQQTPGQGLQFLFEYFSETQRNKGNFPGRFSGRQFSNSRSEMNVSTLELGDSALYLCASSLVGGGGHEQFFGPGTRLTVL.

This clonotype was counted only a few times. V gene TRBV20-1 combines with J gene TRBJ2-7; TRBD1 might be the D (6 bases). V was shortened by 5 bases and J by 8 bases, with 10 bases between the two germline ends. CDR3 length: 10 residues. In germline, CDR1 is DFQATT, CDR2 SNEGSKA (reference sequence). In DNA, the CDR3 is TGCAGTGCTCAGACAGGACAGCAGTACTTC. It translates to CSAQTGQQYF.

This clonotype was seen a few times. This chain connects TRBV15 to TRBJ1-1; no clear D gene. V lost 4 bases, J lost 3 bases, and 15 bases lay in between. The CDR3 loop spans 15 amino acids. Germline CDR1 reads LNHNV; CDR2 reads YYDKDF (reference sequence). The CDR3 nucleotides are TGTGCCACCAGCAACCGACGGCAGCTAGACACTGAAGCTTTCTTT. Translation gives CATSNRRQLDTEAFF. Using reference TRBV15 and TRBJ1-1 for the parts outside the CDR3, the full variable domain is DAMVIQNPRYQVTQFGKPVTLSCSQTLNHNVMYWYQQKSSQAPKLLFHYYDKDFNNEADTPDNFQSRRPNTSFCFLDIRSPGLGDTAMYLCATSNRRQLDTEAFFGQGTRLTVV.

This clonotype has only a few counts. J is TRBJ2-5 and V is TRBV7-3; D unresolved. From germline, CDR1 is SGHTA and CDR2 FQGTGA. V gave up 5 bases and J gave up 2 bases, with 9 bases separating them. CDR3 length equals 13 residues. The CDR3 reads CASSIGSQETQYF. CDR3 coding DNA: TGTGCCAGCAGCATTGGCAGTCAAGAGACCCAGTACTTC.

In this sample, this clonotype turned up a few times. The CDR3 DNA sequence: TGCAGTGCTTTTTTAAAGGTTGTCGCGGGGACTGAAGCTTTCTTT. It is translated as CSAFLKVVAGTEAFF. The rearrangement uses TRBV20-1 and TRBJ1-1; D is unresolved. Germline V gene sequence: CDR1 DFQATT, CDR2 SNEGSKA (reference sequence). V was cut by 5 bases and J by 5 bases, with 21 bases left in between. The CDR3 runs 15 residues.

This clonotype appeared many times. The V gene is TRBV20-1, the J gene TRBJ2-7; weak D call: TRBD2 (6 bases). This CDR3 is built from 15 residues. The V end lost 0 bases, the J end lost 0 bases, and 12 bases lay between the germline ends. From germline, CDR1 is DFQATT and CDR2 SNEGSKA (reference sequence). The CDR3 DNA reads TGCAGTGCTAGAGACCCTCTGACTAGCTCCTACGAGCAGTACTTC. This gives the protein CSARDPLTSSYEQYF.

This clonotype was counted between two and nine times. The CDR3 is CSASGGEVDEQYF. DNA for the CDR3: TGCAGTGCTAGTGGTGGGGAGGTCGACGAGCAGTACTTC. The chain combines TRBV20-1 with TRBJ2-7; TRBD2 might be the D (6 bases). Trimming removed 3 bases at V and 5 bases at J, with 14 bases between. The CDR3 spans 13 residues. The germline CDR1 and CDR2 sequences are DFQATT and SNEGSKA (reference sequence).

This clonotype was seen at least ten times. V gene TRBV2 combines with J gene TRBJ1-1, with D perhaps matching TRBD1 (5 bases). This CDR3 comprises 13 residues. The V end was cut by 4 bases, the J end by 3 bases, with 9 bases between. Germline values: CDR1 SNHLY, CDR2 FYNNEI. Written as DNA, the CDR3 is TGTGCCAGCAGTGTGGGGGGGGACACTGAAGCTTTCTTT. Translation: CASSVGGDTEAFF. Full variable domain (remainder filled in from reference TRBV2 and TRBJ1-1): EPEVTQTPSHQVTQMGQEVILRCVPISNHLYFYWYRQILGQKVEFLVSFYNNEISEKSEIFDDQFSVERPDGSNFTLKIRSTKLEDSAMYFCASSVGGDTEAFFGQGTRLTVV.